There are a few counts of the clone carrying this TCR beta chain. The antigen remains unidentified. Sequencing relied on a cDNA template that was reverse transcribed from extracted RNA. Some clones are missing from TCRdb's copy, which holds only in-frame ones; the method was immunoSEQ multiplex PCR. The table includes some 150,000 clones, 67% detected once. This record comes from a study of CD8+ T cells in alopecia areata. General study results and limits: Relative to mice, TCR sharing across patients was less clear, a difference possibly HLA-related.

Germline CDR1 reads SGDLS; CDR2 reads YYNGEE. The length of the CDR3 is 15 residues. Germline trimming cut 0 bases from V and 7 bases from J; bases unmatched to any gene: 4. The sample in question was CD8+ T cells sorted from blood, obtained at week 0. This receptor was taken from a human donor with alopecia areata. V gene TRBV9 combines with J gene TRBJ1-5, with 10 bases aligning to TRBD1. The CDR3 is CASSVGTGGLQPQHF. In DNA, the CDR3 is TGTGCCAGCAGCGTAGGGACAGGGGGGTTGCAGCCCCAGCATTTT.